This TCR beta chain was sequenced for a study of blood T cell repertoires in COVID-19. The ends lost 2 bases at V and 6 bases at J; junction bases unmatched: 7. Germline loops: CDR1 SGHRS, CDR2 YFSETQ. CDR3 length: 15 residues. Clones were sequenced by immunoSEQ multiplex PCR, and TCRdb holds only the in-frame ones, with some missing. The sample has around 82,000 clones, 70% to 90% seen once; the top ten hold 8.5% to 10%. This receptor was obtained from a man aged 50 or older with COVID-19, enrolled during active disease. The V and J genes are TRBV5-1 and TRBJ1-2, with 10 bases matching TRBD1. The sequenced sample consisted of peripheral blood. CDR3 region: CASSFRTGGDDGYTF. In DNA form, the CDR3 reads TGCGCCAGCAGCTTTCGGACAGGGGGAGATGATGGCTACACCTTC.